This entry lists 15 T cell receptor beta chains sequenced from one sample in a study of early T cells in non-severe SARS-CoV-2 infection. TCRdb itself ran the 5' RACE reads through MiXCR, one entry per CDR3 protein. The data contain about 64,000 distinct CDR3 sequences, around 18% of them seen just once; the ten biggest clones take up about 8.8%. The specimen comprised whole blood, sampled at baseline. Receptors were obtained from an adult who was a healthcare worker with PCR-confirmed SARS-CoV-2 infection or an uninfected control (not recorded which).

This clonotype came up a few times. This rearrangement joins TRBV20-1 to TRBJ2-3; weak D call: TRBD2 (5 bases). The length of the CDR3 is 11 residues. Germline CDR1 reads DFQATT; CDR2 reads SNEGSKA (reference sequence). V was pared by 5 bases and J by 3 bases, with 6 bases between. Written as DNA, the CDR3 is TGCAGTGCTGGGAGAACAGATACGCAGTATTTT. This encodes CSAGRTDTQYF.

The chain combines TRBV3-1 with TRBJ1-5; D not resolved. Trimming took 5 bases from V and 4 from J, leaving 9 bases between them. Germline V gene data show CDR1 as LGHDT and CDR2 as YNNKEL (reference sequence). The CDR3 runs to 13 residues. The CDR3 coding sequence is TGTGCCAGCAGCAGGGAACTAAATCAGCCCCAGCATTTT. This encodes CASSRELNQPQHF. Variable domain in full (rest from reference TRBV3-1 and TRBJ1-5): DTAVSQTPKYLVTQMGNDKSIKCEQNLGHDTMYWYKQDSKKFLKIMFSYNNKELIINETVPNRFSPKSPDKAHLNLHINSLELGDSAVYFCASSRELNQPQHFGDGTRLSIL.

This clonotype was detected ten times or more. The CDR3 DNA reads TGTGCCAGTGCATCTGAACCAAGGAATTCACCCCTCCACTTT. Protein product: CASASEPRNSPLHF. The chain carries TRBV19 and TRBJ1-6; no firm D call. There are 14 residues in the CDR3. Germline values: CDR1 LNHDA, CDR2 SQIVND (reference sequence). Trimming stripped 8 bases from V and 7 bases from J, with 15 bases between.

The rearrangement uses TRBV20-1 and TRBJ1-5; D uncertain. The V and J ends lost 4 bases and 3 bases respectively, with 13 bases between them. Germline lookup yields CDR1 DFQATT and CDR2 SNEGSKA (reference sequence). The CDR3 loop spans 14 amino acids. The CDR3 sequence is CSAIVPIPNQPQHF. The DNA for the CDR3 is TGCAGTGCTATTGTCCCTATTCCCAATCAGCCCCAGCATTTT.

CDR3 DNA sequence: TGTGCCAGCAGCTTACCTGGGAGGGTGCAGGATACGCAGTATTTT. Its translation: CASSLPGRVQDTQYF. The chain combines TRBV7-2 with TRBJ2-3; the match to TRBD2 covers 7 bases. The CDR3 sequence is 15 residues long. Germline CDR1 reads SGHTA; CDR2 reads FQGNSA. V lost 2 bases and J lost 6; bases outside the gene matches: 8. Full variable domain (outside the CDR3, taken from reference TRBV7-2 and TRBJ2-3): GAGVSQSPSNKVTEKGKDVELRCDPISGHTALYWYRQSLGQGLEFLIYFQGNSAPDKSGLPSDRFSAERTGGSVSTLTIQRTQQEDSAVYLCASSLPGRVQDTQYFGPGTRLTVL.

This clonotype was picked up a small number of times. V usage is TRBV2 and J usage is TRBJ1-6, with D uncertain. The V and J ends lost 4 bases and 7 bases respectively, with 11 bases between them. The germline V gene has CDR1 SNHLY and CDR2 FYNNEI. There are 14 residues in the CDR3. DNA for the CDR3: TGTGCCAGCAGTGCGCAGGCGGAGAATTCACCCCTCCACTTT. This gives the protein CASSAQAENSPLHF.

The chain joins TRBV24-1 to TRBJ2-1, with a possible D match to TRBD2 (5 bases). The CDR3 consists of 16 residues. CDR1 and CDR2 (germline): KGHDR, SFDVKD. Between the trimmed V and J ends, which lost 4 bases and 2 bases, there was a span of 14 bases. This CDR3 reads CATSETASPAYNEQFF. CDR3 nucleotide sequence: TGTGCCACCAGTGAAACTGCTAGCCCTGCCTACAATGAGCAGTTCTTC.

This clonotype was detected many times. This chain connects TRBV2 to TRBJ2-5; 9 bases map to TRBD1. V was clipped by 6 bases and J by 4 bases; unmatched bases: 6. Germline V gene lookup returns CDR1 SNHLY and CDR2 FYNNEI. CDR3 length equals 14 residues. The CDR3 region is CASRRDRVGETQYF. The CDR3 nucleotides are TGTGCCAGCAGACGGGACAGGGTCGGAGAGACCCAGTACTTC.

This chain connects TRBV18 to TRBJ1-1; TRBD1 agrees at 10 bases. CDR3 length equals 16 residues. With V trimmed by 3 bases and J by 0 bases, 4 bases remained unmatched. The germline CDR1 and CDR2 sequences are KGHSH and LQKENI. The CDR3 protein is CASSPRGTGVNTEAFF. The CDR3 bases are TGTGCCAGCTCACCTCGCGGGACAGGGGTGAACACTGAAGCTTTCTTT.

This clonotype was detected ten times or more. V usage is TRBV12-3 or TRBV12-4 and J usage is TRBJ1-2, with 8 nucleotides matching TRBD1. Trimming at V came to 5 bases and at J to 6 bases, leaving 2 bases not matched to a gene. This CDR3 contains 12 residues. CDR3 sequence: CASSGTGDGYTF. The CDR3 region has the DNA TGTGCCAGCAGTGGGACAGGAGATGGCTACACCTTC.

This clonotype was observed a handful of times. This chain joins TRBV7-9 and TRBJ2-6, with D unresolved. Trimming pared 5 bases from V and 4 bases from J, leaving 6 bases between. Per germline, CDR1 SEHNR and CDR2 FQNEAQ (reference sequence). The CDR3 extends over 13 amino acids. The CDR3 region has the DNA TGTGCCAGCAGCCAAGCCGGGGCCAACGTCCTGACTTTC. It translates to CASSQAGANVLTF.

This clonotype was picked up many times. CDR3 sequence: CVETTGEKAGANVLTF. CDR3 in DNA: TGTGTAGAAACGACAGGGGAGAAGGCTGGGGCCAACGTCCTGACTTTC. The genes are TRBV7-9 and TRBJ2-6, with 8 bases that match TRBD1. CDR1 is SEHNR, CDR2 FQNEAQ, per germline (reference sequence). The CDR3 is 16 amino acids.

This clonotype was found a few times. This chain uses TRBV29-1 with TRBJ2-5; perhaps D is TRBD1 or TRBD2 (5 bases each). Per germline, CDR1 SQVTM and CDR2 ANQGSEA. The length of the CDR3 is 15 residues. V was shortened by 6 bases and J by 1 base, with 18 bases between the two germline ends. The CDR3: CSVPRDPITQETQYF. CDR3 nucleotides: TGCAGCGTACCTCGGGACCCGATTACCCAAGAGACCCAGTACTTC. The whole variable domain, remainder taken from reference TRBV29-1 and TRBJ2-5, is SAVISQKPSRDICQRGTSLTIQCQVDSQVTMMFWYRQQPGQSLTLIATANQGSEATYESGFVIDKFPISRPNLTFSTLTVSNMSPEDSSIYLCSVPRDPITQETQYFGPGTRLLVL.

This clonotype was seen a few times. One end of the junction varies from germline; a read error may be responsible. This sequence joins TRBV18 and TRBJ2-7, with 7 bases fitting TRBD1. The CDR3 sequence is 14 residues long. CDR1 and CDR2 from the germline V gene are KGHSH and LQKENI. CDR3 nucleotide sequence: TGTGCCAGCTCACCTGGGACAGTTTTTCAACAACAACTGTTC. It translates to CASSPGTVFQQQLF.

A few counts support this clonotype. This chain uses TRBV9 with TRBJ2-3, with D perhaps TRBD1 (5 bases). The V end lost 0 bases, the J end lost 0 bases, and 8 bases lay between the germline ends. The CDR3 is 15 residues long. The V gene's germline CDR1 is SGDLS and CDR2 YYNGEE. The DNA of the CDR3 is TGTGCCAGCAGCGTAGCAGGGCATAGCACAGATACGCAGTATTTT. This encodes CASSVAGHSTDTQYF.